This T cell receptor beta chain was recorded in a study of blood T cell repertoires in COVID-19. Study-level background: COVID-19 samples, acute and convalescent, were from the United States, Italy and Spain. Sources were T cells, B-cell-depleted T cells, or PBMCs; the material itself was cDNA or gDNA.

In the authors' methods: Amplified reference gene primers provided the basis for estimating nucleated cell counts. TCRdb's copy holds only in-frame clones and misses some; the assay was immunoSEQ multiplex PCR. For V, J and clone size, that table is used; D and trimming come from the DNA. The table records about 100,000 clones, about nine tenths of them present only once. CDR3 size: 13 residues. Trimming stripped 3 bases from V and 4 bases from J, with 9 bases between. The J gene is TRBJ1-2, the V gene TRBV12-3 or TRBV12-4, with D possibly matching TRBD1 (5 bases). The source of this sequence is a man in his sixties or seventies with acute or convalescent COVID-19. Material: peripheral blood. As DNA, the CDR3 is TGTGCCAGCAGTTTGTCAGGGCCCTATGGCTACACCTTC. Translating it yields CASSLSGPYGYTF.